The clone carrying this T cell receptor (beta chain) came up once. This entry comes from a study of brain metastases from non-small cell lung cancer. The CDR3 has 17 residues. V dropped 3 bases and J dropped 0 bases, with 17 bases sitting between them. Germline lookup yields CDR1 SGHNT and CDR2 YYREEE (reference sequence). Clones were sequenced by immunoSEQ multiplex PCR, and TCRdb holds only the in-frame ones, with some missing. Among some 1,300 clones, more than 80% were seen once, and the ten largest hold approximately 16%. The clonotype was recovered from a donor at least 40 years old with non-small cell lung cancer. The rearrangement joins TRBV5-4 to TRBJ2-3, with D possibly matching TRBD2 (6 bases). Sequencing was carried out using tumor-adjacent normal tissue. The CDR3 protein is CASSSKWGEFSTDTQYF. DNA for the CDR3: TGTGCCAGCAGCTCAAAGTGGGGGGAATTTAGCACAGATACGCAGTATTTT.